This T cell receptor (beta chain) was recorded in a study of vaccination effects on CD4 cells after COVID-19. Turning to the study itself: A couple of convalescent patients provided samples 16 days and one week prevaccination. Study conclusions and caveats: Vaccine-induced new clones formed most post-vaccine spike-reactive clones in convalescents.

A remark on this clone: The antigen is undetermined.

The table came from immunoSEQ multiplex PCR; TCRdb's copy has only in-frame clones and leaves some out. The sample contains 20,000 to 30,000 clones, 75% to 80% of which appear only once. In the ViraFEST assay, antigen-specific CD4+ clonotypes were identified by expansion after peptide-pool stimulation. Cultured cells yielded isolated CD4+ T cells after approximately nine days. By PCR, the person was confirmed to have had SARS-CoV-2 infection between March and December 2020. It was with about 10 IU/ml IL-2 and around 10 ug/ml peptides that a few million PBMC per well were cultured. Days 3 and 7 saw half the medium replaced with IL-2 medium. Germline values: CDR1 MNHEY, CDR2 SVGAGI. The CDR3 loop spans 14 amino acids. V was trimmed by 5 bases and J by 7 bases, leaving 12 bases between them.

V usage is TRBV6-5 and J usage is TRBJ1-6, with D perhaps TRBD1 (6 bases). The source material was CD4+ T cells from PBMCs cultured with HCoV-NL63 spike peptides, sampled before COVID-19 vaccination. This TCR was recovered from a human donor who had a prior SARS-CoV-2 infection. As DNA, the CDR3 is TGTGCCAGCAGTCCACAGGGTTACAATTCACCCCTCCACTTT. This gives the protein CASSPQGYNSPLHF.